This passage covers 7 T cell receptor beta chains from one sample sequenced in a study of T cells of healthy individuals (dated 2018 in TCRdb). Receptor libraries were prepared by 5' RACE. TCRdb lists the instrument as Illumina MiSeq. The public reads were reanalyzed by TCRdb: fastp trimming at Q25, MiXCR alignment, in-frame beta chains only. A single entry per CDR3 protein holds the most common genes and DNA from its merged rows. The sample profile shows 60,000 to 75,000 distinct CDR3 sequences; around 16% of them were found once. The ten biggest clones cover approximately 4.7% of the sample. These receptors came from a human donor in good health.

The chain's CDR3 is CASSGGSSYEQYF. In DNA form, the CDR3 reads TGTGCCAGCAGCGGAGGATCCTCCTACGAGCAGTACTTC. This chain joins TRBV25-1 and TRBJ2-7, with D tentatively TRBD2 (5 bases). The CDR3 loop spans 13 amino acids. CDR1 and CDR2 (germline): MGHDK, SYGVNS. Trimming took 6 bases from V and 0 from J, leaving 9 bases between them.

Ten or more counts support this clonotype. V gene TRBV27 combines with J gene TRBJ2-7, with D possibly being TRBD1 or TRBD2 (5 bases each). The germline V gene has CDR1 MNHEY and CDR2 SMNVEV (reference sequence). Trimming stripped 6 bases from V and 1 base from J, with 16 bases between. The CDR3 length is 15 residues. CDR3 DNA sequence: TGTGCCAGCAGACTTAGAAGGGACCCGTCCTACGAGCAGTACTTC. Translation: CASRLRRDPSYEQYF.

This clonotype was seen a handful of times. This sequence joins TRBV28 and TRBJ1-1; D may be TRBD1 (5 bases). The V end was cut by 8 bases, the J end by 0 bases, with 13 bases between. There are 14 residues in the CDR3. CDR1 and CDR2 (germline): MDHEN, SYDVKM. CDR3 amino acids: CASGQAGMNTEAFF. Here the CDR3 DNA reads TGTGCCAGCGGTCAAGCAGGGATGAACACTGAAGCTTTCTTT.

The chain carries TRBV12-3 or TRBV12-4 and TRBJ2-2; D call uncertain. CDR3 length: 16 amino acids. Between the trimmed V and J ends, which lost 1 base and 0 bases, there was a span of 9 bases. CDR3 sequence: CASSLVYNPNTGELFF. The CDR3 coding sequence is TGTGCCAGCAGTTTAGTTTACAACCCGAACACCGGGGAGCTGTTTTTT.

The sample holds a few counts of this clonotype. The chain combines TRBV7-2 with TRBJ2-3; 10 bases agree with TRBD1. Looked up from germline, CDR1 is SGHTA and CDR2 is FQGNSA. V was pared by 5 bases and J by 4 bases, with 3 bases of the junction left unmatched. The CDR3 sequence is 14 residues long. This chain's CDR3 is CASSLGQGPDTQYF. The CDR3 bases are TGTGCCAGCAGCCTGGGACAGGGGCCAGATACGCAGTATTTT.

This clonotype was detected many times. V gene TRBV30 combines with J gene TRBJ2-4; D may be TRBD2 (6 bases). Germline assignment: CDR1 GTSNPN and CDR2 SVGIG (reference sequence). V lost 5 bases and J 0 bases, leaving 14 bases between the germline ends. The CDR3 runs to 15 residues. The CDR3 loop reads CAWLLASLAKNIQYF. CDR3 DNA sequence: TGTGCCTGGCTGCTAGCGAGTTTAGCCAAAAACATTCAGTACTTC.

This chain joins TRBV12-3 or TRBV12-4 and TRBJ2-2, with 10 bases aligning to TRBD2. The CDR3 is 17 residues long. V lost 0 bases, J lost 7 bases, and 8 bases stayed unmatched. CDR3 sequence (DNA): TGTGCCAGCAGTTTAGCGTTACTAGCGGGGCCAGACGGGGAGCTGTTTTTT. This gives the protein CASSLALLAGPDGELFF.